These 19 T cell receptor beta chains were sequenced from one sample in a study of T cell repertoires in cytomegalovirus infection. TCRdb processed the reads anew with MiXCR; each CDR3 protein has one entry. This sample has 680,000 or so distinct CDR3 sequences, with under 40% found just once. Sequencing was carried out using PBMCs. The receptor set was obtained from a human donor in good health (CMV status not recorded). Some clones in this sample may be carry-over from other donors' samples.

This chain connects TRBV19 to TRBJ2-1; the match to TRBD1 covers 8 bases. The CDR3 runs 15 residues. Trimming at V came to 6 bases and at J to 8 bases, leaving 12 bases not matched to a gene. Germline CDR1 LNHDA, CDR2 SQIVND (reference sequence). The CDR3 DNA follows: TGTGCCAGTAGAACCGACGGGCAGGGGGCCGATGAGCAGTTCTTC. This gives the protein CASRTDGQGADEQFF.

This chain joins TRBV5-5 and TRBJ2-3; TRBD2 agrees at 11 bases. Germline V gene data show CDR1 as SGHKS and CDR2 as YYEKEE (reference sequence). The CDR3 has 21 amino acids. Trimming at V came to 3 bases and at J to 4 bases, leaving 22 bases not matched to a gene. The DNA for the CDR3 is TGTGCCAGCAGCTCAGTACGACCCTACTCCCTTAGCGGGGGGGCCGCAGATACGCAGTATTTT. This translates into CASSSVRPYSLSGGAADTQYF.

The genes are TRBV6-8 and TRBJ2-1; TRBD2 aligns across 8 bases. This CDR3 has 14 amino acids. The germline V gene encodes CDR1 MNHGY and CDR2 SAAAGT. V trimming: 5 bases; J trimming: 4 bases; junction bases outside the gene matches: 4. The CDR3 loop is CASSRIAGYNEQFF. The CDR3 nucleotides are TGTGCCAGCAGTCGGATAGCGGGGTACAATGAGCAGTTCTTC.

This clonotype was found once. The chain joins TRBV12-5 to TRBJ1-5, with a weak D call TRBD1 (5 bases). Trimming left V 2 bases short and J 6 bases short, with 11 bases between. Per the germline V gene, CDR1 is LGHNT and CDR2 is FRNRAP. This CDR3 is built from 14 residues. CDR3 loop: CASGLWGSAQPQHF. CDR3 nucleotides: TGTGCTAGTGGTTTGTGGGGGTCCGCTCAGCCCCAGCATTTT.

The CDR3 loop reads CASTYERDRGRNEQYF. The CDR3 region has the DNA TGTGCCAGCACTTATGAACGGGACAGGGGTAGGAACGAGCAGTACTTC. The chain carries TRBV2 and TRBJ2-7, with TRBD1 matching over 10 bases. V lost 7 bases, J lost 5 bases, and 14 bases stayed unmatched. This CDR3 is 16 amino acids long. The germline V gene encodes CDR1 SNHLY and CDR2 FYNNEI.

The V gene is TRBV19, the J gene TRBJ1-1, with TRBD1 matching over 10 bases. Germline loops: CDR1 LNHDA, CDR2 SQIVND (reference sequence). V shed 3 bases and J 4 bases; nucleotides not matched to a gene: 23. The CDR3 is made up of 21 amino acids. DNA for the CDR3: TGTGCCAGTAGTATTATACCCCCGGGTGCCTCGACAGGGGGCATCGGCACTGAAGCTTTCTTT. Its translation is CASSIIPPGASTGGIGTEAFF.

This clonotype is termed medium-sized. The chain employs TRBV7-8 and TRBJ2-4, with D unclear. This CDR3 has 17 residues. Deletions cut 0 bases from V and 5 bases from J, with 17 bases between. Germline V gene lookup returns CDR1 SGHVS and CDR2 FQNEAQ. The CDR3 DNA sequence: TGTGCCAGCAGCTTAGCAATTACACGGACCCGCCAAAACATTCAGTACTTC. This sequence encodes CASSLAITRTRQNIQYF. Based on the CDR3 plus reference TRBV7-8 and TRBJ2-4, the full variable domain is GAGVSQSPRYKVAKRGQDVALRCDPISGHVSLFWYQQALGQGPEFLTYFQNEAQLDKSGLPSDRFFAERPEGSVSTLKIQRTQQEDSAVYLCASSLAITRTRQNIQYFGAGTRLSVL.

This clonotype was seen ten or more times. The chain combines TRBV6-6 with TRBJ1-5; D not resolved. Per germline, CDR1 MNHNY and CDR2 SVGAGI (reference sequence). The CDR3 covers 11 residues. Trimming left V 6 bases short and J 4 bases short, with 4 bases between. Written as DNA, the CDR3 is TGTGCCAGCAGCCATAATCAGCCCCAGCATTTT. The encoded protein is CASSHNQPQHF.

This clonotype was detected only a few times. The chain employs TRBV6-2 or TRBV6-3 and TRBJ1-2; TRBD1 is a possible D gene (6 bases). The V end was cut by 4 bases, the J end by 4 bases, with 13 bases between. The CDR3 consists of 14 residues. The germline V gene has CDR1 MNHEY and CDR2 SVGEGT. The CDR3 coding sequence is TGTGCCAGCAGTTCGGGACACTACAGCTATGGCTACACCTTC. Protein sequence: CASSSGHYSYGYTF.

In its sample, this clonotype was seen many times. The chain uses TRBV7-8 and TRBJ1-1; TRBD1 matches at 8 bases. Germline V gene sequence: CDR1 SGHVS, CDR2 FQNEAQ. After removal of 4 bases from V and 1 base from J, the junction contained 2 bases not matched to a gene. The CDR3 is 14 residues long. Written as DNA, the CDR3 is TGTGCCAGCAGCTGGGGACAGGAGAACACTGAAGCTTTCTTT. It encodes CASSWGQENTEAFF.

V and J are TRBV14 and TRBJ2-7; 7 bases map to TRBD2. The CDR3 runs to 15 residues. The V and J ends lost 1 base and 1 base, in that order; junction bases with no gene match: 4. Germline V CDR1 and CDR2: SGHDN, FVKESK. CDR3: CASSQAWGGSYEQYF. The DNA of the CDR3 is TGTGCCAGCAGCCAAGCGTGGGGGGGATCCTACGAGCAGTACTTC.

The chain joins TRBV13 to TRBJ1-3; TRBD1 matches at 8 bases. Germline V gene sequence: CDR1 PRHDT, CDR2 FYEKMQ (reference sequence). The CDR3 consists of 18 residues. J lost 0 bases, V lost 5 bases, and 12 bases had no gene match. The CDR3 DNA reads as TGTGCCAGCAGCACATGGACAGGGATTGGCACCTCTGGAAACACCATATATTTT. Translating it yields CASSTWTGIGTSGNTIYF.

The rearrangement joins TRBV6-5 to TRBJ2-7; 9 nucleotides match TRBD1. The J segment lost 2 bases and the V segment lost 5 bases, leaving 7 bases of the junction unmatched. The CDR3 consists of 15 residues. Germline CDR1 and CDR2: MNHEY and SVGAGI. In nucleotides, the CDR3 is TGTGCCAGCAGTCCTTTCCGGGACAGGGCCTACGAGCAGTACTTC. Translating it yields CASSPFRDRAYEQYF.

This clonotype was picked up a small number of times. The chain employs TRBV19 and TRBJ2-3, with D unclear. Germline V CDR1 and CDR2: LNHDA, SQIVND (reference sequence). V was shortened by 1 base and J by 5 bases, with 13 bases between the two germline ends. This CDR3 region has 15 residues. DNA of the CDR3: TGTGCCAGTAGTATAGGGCTCCTAGGGAAAGATACGCAGTATTTT. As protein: CASSIGLLGKDTQYF.

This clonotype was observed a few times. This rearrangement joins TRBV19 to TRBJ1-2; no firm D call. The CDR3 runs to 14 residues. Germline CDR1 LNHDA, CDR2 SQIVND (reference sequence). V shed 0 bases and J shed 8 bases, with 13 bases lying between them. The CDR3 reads CASSIERRPSGYTF. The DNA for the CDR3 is TGTGCCAGTAGTATAGAAAGACGGCCTTCCGGCTACACCTTC.

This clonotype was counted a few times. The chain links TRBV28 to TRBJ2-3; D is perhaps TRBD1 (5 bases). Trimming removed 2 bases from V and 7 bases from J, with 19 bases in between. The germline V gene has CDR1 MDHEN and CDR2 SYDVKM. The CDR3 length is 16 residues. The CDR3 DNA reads TGTGCCAGCAGTTTAGTCGCCGGAAGGGGCCGGAATACGCAGTATTTT. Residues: CASSLVAGRGRNTQYF.

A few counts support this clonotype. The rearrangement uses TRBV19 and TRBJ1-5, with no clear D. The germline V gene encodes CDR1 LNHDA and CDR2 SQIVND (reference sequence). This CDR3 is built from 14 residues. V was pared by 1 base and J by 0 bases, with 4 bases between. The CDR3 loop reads CASSIAYSNQPQHF. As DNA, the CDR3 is TGTGCCAGTAGTATAGCATATAGCAATCAGCCCCAGCATTTT.

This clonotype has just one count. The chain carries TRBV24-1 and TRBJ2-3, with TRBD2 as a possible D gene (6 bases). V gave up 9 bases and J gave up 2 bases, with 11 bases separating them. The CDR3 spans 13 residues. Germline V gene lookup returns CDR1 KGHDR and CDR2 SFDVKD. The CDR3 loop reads CATRRDLTDTQYF. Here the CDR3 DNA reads TGTGCCACCCGGAGGGACCTCACAGATACGCAGTATTTT.

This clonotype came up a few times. The CDR3 protein is CASIRDRGTGELFF. In DNA, the CDR3 is TGTGCCAGCATAAGGGACAGGGGCACCGGGGAGCTGTTTTTT. This rearrangement joins TRBV6-1 to TRBJ2-2; 10 bases line up with TRBD1. The germline gives CDR1 MNHNS, CDR2 SASEGT. Germline trimming cut 7 bases from V and 4 bases from J; bases unmatched to any gene: 3. The CDR3 loop spans 14 amino acids.